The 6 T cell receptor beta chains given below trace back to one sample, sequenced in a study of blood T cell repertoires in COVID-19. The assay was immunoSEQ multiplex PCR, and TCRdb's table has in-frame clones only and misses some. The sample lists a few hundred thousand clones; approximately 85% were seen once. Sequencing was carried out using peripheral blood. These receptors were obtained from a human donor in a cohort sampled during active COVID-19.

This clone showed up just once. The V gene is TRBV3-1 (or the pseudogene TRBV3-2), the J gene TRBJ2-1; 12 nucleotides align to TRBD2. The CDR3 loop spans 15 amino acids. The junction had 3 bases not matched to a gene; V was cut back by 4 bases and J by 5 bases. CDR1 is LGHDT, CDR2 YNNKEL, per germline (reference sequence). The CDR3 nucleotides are TGTGCCAGCAGCCCGACTAGCGGGGGCCACAATGAGCAGTTCTTC. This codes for CASSPTSGGHNEQFF.

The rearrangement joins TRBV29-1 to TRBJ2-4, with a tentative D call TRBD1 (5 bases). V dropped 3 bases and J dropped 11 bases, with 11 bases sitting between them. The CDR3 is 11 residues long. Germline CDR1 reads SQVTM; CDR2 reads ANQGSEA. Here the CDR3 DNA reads TGCAGCGTTGATCAGGGTCGGGTTCAGTACTTC. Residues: CSVDQGRVQYF.

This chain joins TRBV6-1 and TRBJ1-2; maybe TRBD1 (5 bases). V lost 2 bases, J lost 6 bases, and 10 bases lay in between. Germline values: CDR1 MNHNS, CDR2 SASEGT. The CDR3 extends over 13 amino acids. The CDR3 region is CASSERGGDGYTF. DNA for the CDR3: TGTGCCAGCAGTGAACGGGGGGGGGATGGCTACACCTTC.

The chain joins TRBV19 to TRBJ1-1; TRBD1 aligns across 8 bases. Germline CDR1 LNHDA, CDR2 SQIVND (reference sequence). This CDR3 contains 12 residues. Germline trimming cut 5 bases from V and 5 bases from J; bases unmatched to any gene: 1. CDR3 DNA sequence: TGTGCCAGTAGTCGGACAGGGACTGAAGCTTTCTTT. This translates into CASSRTGTEAFF.

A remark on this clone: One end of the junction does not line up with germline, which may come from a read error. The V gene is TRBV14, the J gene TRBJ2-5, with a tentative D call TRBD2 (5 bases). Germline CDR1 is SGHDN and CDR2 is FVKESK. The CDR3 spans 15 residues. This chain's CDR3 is CASSQDRTYQETQYF. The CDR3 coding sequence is TGTGCCAGCAGCCAAGATAGGACTTACCAGGAGACCCAGTACTTC.

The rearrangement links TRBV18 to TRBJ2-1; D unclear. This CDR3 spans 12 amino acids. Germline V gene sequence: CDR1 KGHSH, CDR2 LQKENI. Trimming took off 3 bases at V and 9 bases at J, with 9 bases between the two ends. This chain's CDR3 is CASSPQIPEQFF. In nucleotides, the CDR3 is TGTGCCAGCTCACCGCAGATTCCTGAGCAGTTCTTC.